Below are 16 T cell receptor beta chains sequenced from a single sample in a study. Via MiXCR, TCRdb re-called the 5' RACE reads, giving one row per CDR3 protein. The sample contains 40,000 to 65,000 distinct CDR3 sequences, approximately 23% of which appear only once. Material: tumor-infiltrating naive CD4+ T cells sorted from the breast tumor. As to subset: naive CD4+ T cells, CD4+CD45RA+CD25-. These receptors were taken from a female donor with breast cancer.

The chain carries TRBV6-6 and TRBJ1-1, with TRBD1 matching 7 bases. This CDR3 spans 14 amino acids. The ends lost 2 bases at V and 5 bases at J; junction bases unmatched: 5. The germline V gene encodes CDR1 MNHNY and CDR2 SVGAGI (reference sequence). This CDR3 reads CASSYGRGGTEAFF. DNA for the CDR3: TGTGCCAGCAGTTACGGCAGGGGGGGGACTGAAGCTTTCTTT.

As regards this clonotype: A read error is possible here, since a much larger clone lies one base away. V usage is TRBV10-3 and J usage is TRBJ2-1; perhaps TRBD2 as D (5 bases). Trimming cost V 9 bases and J 4 bases, with 16 bases left between them. Germline-derived CDR1 and CDR2 are ENHRY and SYGVKD. The CDR3 covers 14 residues. CDR3 DNA sequence: TGTGCCATGGGCGACGGGATTGGGTACAATGAGCAGTTCTTC. This gives the protein CAMGDGIGYNEQFF.

This clonotype was recorded once. This chain links TRBV5-6 with TRBJ1-1; 7 bases line up with TRBD1. Germline loops: CDR1 SGHDT, CDR2 YYEEEE. The CDR3 loop spans 13 amino acids. V lost 6 bases, J lost 4 bases, and 6 bases stayed unmatched. CDR3 sequence reads: CASNPGGFTEAFF. The CDR3 nucleotides are TGTGCCAGCAACCCAGGGGGATTCACTGAAGCTTTCTTT.

The V and J genes are TRBV6-1 and TRBJ2-7, with unresolved D. This CDR3 is 13 amino acids long. CDR1 is MNHNS, CDR2 SASEGT, per germline. V was cut by 4 bases and J by 5 bases, with 12 bases left in between. The CDR3 here is CASSVKARNEQYF. Here the CDR3 DNA reads TGTGCCAGCAGTGTGAAGGCTCGGAACGAGCAGTACTTC.

As regards this clonotype: A read error is likely, as this CDR3 ends without the conserved phenylalanine or tryptophan. V usage is TRBV7-3 and J usage is TRBJ1-1, with D perhaps TRBD1 (6 bases). The V and J ends lost 2 bases and 5 bases respectively, with 15 bases between them. Germline CDR1 reads SGHTA; CDR2 reads FQGTGA. CDR3 length: 15 amino acids. CDR3 amino acids: CASSLVRGQGTEAFS. CDR3 coding DNA: TGTGCCAGCAGCTTAGTCAGGGGCCAGGGTACTGAAGCTTTCTCT.

The chain recombines TRBV2 with TRBJ2-7; D remains unclear. Trimming took off 7 bases at V and 1 base at J, with 5 bases between the two ends. CDR1 SNHLY and CDR2 FYNNEI come from the germline V gene. The CDR3 runs 11 residues. CDR3 nucleotides: TGTGCCAGCAAAGCATCCTACGAGCAGTACTTC. Its protein is CASKASYEQYF.

This clonotype was counted a few times. The genes are TRBV5-1 and TRBJ2-6; D assignment may be TRBD1 or TRBD2 (6 bases each). With 4 bases removed from V and 0 bases from J, the gap between germline ends came to 11 bases. Germline values: CDR1 SGHRS, CDR2 YFSETQ. CDR3 length: 16 residues. CDR3 protein: CASSQRGVSGANVLTF. CDR3 bases: TGCGCCAGCAGCCAGAGGGGGGTCTCTGGGGCCAACGTCCTGACTTTC.

This chain connects TRBV12-3 or TRBV12-4 to TRBJ1-2, with D possibly matching TRBD1 (6 bases). The CDR3 has 14 residues. V lost 5 bases, J lost 4 bases, and 14 bases lay in between. The CDR3, as DNA: TGTGCCAGCAGTCTCTGGGGGCAATGCTATGGCTACACCTTC. Protein product: CASSLWGQCYGYTF.

The chain recombines TRBV6-4 with TRBJ2-3, with unresolved D. This CDR3 spans 14 amino acids. V lost 5 bases and J lost 1, with 10 bases in between. Germline V gene sequence: CDR1 MRHNA, CDR2 SNTAGT. CDR3 amino acids: CASSPSSGTDTQYF. CDR3 nucleotides: TGTGCCAGCAGTCCATCCTCTGGCACAGATACGCAGTATTTT.

This clonotype showed up just a few times. J is TRBJ1-5 and V is TRBV6-1; D is undetermined. Germline V gives CDR1 MNHNS, CDR2 SASEGT. V was shortened by 4 bases and J by 1 base, with 5 bases between the two germline ends. This CDR3 spans 13 amino acids. The CDR3 spells CASSVMSNQPQHF. In DNA form, the CDR3 reads TGTGCCAGCAGTGTGATGAGCAATCAGCCCCAGCATTTT.

There are a few counts of this clonotype. The chain has TRBV29-1 and TRBJ1-2; 8 bases match TRBD1. J was trimmed by 4 bases and V by 5 bases; bases with no gene match: 12. Germline values: CDR1 SQVTM, CDR2 ANQGSEA. The CDR3 consists of 15 residues. CDR3 region: CSVPTTGASGYGYTF. In DNA, the CDR3 is TGCAGCGTTCCCACGACAGGGGCGTCAGGCTATGGCTACACCTTC.

The DNA for the CDR3 is TGTGCCAGCTCACTACCACAGGGGGCCACTGAAGCTTTCTTT. The encoded protein is CASSLPQGATEAFF. This chain links TRBV18 with TRBJ1-1, with TRBD1 matching over 9 bases. CDR3 length: 14 amino acids. In germline, CDR1 is KGHSH, CDR2 LQKENI. The J segment lost 4 bases and the V segment lost 4 bases, leaving 4 bases of the junction unmatched.

This chain uses TRBV7-2 with TRBJ2-2; TRBD1 matches 8 bases. With V trimmed by 5 bases and J by 1 base, 6 bases remained unmatched. Germline values: CDR1 SGHTA, CDR2 FQGNSA. The CDR3 runs 16 residues. This chain's CDR3 is CASSPGGQGNTGELFF. CDR3 nucleotides: TGTGCCAGCAGCCCCGGCGGACAGGGGAACACCGGGGAGCTGTTTTTT.

The gene calls are TRBV11-2 and TRBJ2-7; the D is unclear. Germline V gene lookup returns CDR1 SGHAT and CDR2 FQNNGV. The V end lost 5 bases, the J end lost 3 bases, and 17 bases lay between the germline ends. The CDR3 consists of 15 residues. Written as DNA, the CDR3 is TGTGCCAGCAGCCCGACCCCAGGAAAAGGCTACGAGCAGTACTTC. Protein product: CASSPTPGKGYEQYF.

The J gene is TRBJ2-1, the V gene TRBV28; D is tentatively TRBD1 or TRBD2 (5 bases each). The CDR3 consists of 15 residues. With 5 bases removed from V and 6 bases from J, the gap between germline ends came to 17 bases. CDR1 is MDHEN and CDR2 is SYDVKM in the germline V gene. CDR3 in DNA: TGTGCCAGCAGTCCCCCCCTGGGGGTGGGCAATGAGCAGTTCTTC. Translation: CASSPPLGVGNEQFF.

The gene calls are TRBV20-1 and TRBJ2-7, with TRBD1 matching over 9 bases. CDR1 DFQATT and CDR2 SNEGSKA come from the germline V gene (reference sequence). The CDR3 extends over 15 amino acids. Trimming at V came to 7 bases and at J to 0 bases, leaving 10 bases not matched to a gene. CDR3 DNA sequence: TGCAGTGTTCACGCCGGGACAGGGTCCTCCTACGAGCAGTACTTC. It is translated as CSVHAGTGSSYEQYF.